These 25 T cell receptor beta chains were all obtained from the same sample, sequenced in a study of cytomegalovirus exposure and HLA in healthy donors. The PCR had 60 Vbeta and 13 Jbeta primers. Some clones are missing from TCRdb's copy, which holds only in-frame ones; the method was immunoSEQ multiplex PCR. In the table there are roughly 170,000 clones, 70% to 90% of which are singletons. The sequenced sample was PBMCs. These TCRs come from a woman younger than 30 in good health and CMV-seronegative.

This chain uses TRBV28 with TRBJ1-6; D is perhaps TRBD1 (6 bases). The germline V gene encodes CDR1 MDHEN and CDR2 SYDVKM. The germline V and J ends were trimmed by 2 bases and 5 bases, with 10 bases remaining between them. CDR3 length: 15 residues. The DNA for the CDR3 is TGTGCCAGCAGTTTAAGGCAGGGGAATAATTCACCCCTCCACTTT. The encoded protein is CASSLRQGNNSPLHF.

The chain uses TRBV19 and TRBJ1-3; TRBD1 matches at 7 bases. This CDR3 is built from 12 residues. Per germline, CDR1 LNHDA and CDR2 SQIVND (reference sequence). V lost 8 bases and J lost 7; bases outside the gene matches: 5. The CDR3 sequence: CASQDRVNTIYF. The DNA of the CDR3 is TGTGCCAGTCAAGACAGGGTGAACACCATATATTTT. The variable domain in full, completed from reference TRBV19 and TRBJ1-3, reads DGGITQSPKYLFRKEGQNVTLSCEQNLNHDAMYWYRQDPGQGLRLIYYSQIVNDFQKGDIAEGYSVSREKKESFPLTVTSAQKNPTAFYLCASQDRVNTIYFGEGSWLTVV.

The V call is TRBV6-5, the J call TRBJ2-5; the D gene is possibly TRBD2 (6 bases). Matching the DNA end better, TRBJ2-7 makes the J call doubtful. Looked up from germline, CDR1 is MNHEY and CDR2 is SVGAGI. This CDR3 spans 14 amino acids. CDR3 nucleotides: TGTGCCAGCAGTTACCGGGGGAGCTCCTACGAGCAGTACTTC. It translates to CASSYRGSSYEQYF.

The genes are TRBV28 and TRBJ2-4, with 8 bases aligning to TRBD1. This CDR3 has 18 amino acids. With 3 bases clipped from V and 2 bases from J, the junction kept 12 bases outside the gene matches. Germline-derived CDR1 and CDR2 are MDHEN and SYDVKM. The CDR3: CASSLPEQGVLSKNIQYF. In nucleotides, the CDR3 is TGTGCCAGCAGTTTGCCCGAACAGGGGGTTTTATCCAAAAACATTCAGTACTTC.

This clone came up once. The chain couples TRBV7-6 to TRBJ1-6; maybe TRBD1 (5 bases). There are 19 residues in the CDR3. V gave up 5 bases and J gave up 0 bases, with 20 bases separating them. The germline V gene has CDR1 SGHVS and CDR2 FNYEAQ. The CDR3 sequence is CASSARAGGMNSYNSPLHF. The CDR3 nucleotides are TGTGCCAGCAGCGCCCGTGCGGGGGGGATGAACTCCTATAATTCACCCCTCCACTTT. Full variable domain (remainder filled in from reference TRBV7-6 and TRBJ1-6): GAGVSQSPRYKVTKRGQDVALRCDPISGHVSLYWYRQALGQGPEFLTYFNYEAQQDKSGLPNDRFSAERPEGSISTLTIQRTEQRDSAMYRCASSARAGGMNSYNSPLHFGNGTRLTVT.

The V gene is TRBV5-1, the J gene TRBJ1-2; the match to TRBD1 covers 7 bases. CDR1 SGHRS and CDR2 YFSETQ come from the germline V gene. The V and J ends lost 3 bases and 4 bases, in that order; junction bases with no gene match: 3. CDR3 length equals 13 residues. In nucleotides, the CDR3 is TGCGCCAGCAGCTCGGGACAGCCCTATGGCTACACCTTC. Its protein product is CASSSGQPYGYTF. Full variable domain (missing parts from reference TRBV5-1 and TRBJ1-2): KAGVTQTPRYLIKTRGQQVTLSCSPISGHRSVSWYQQTPGQGLQFLFEYFSETQRNKGNFPGRFSGRQFSNSRSEMNVSTLELGDSALYLCASSSGQPYGYTFGSGTRLTVV.

This clone turned up a few times. This chain connects TRBV10-3 to TRBJ1-2; a possible D gene is TRBD1 (5 bases). With 4 bases removed from V and 4 bases from J, the gap between germline ends came to 10 bases. CDR1 is ENHRY, CDR2 SYGVKD, per germline. This CDR3 comprises 13 residues. The CDR3 DNA is TGTGCCATCAGTGTAAACAGGCTCTATGGCTACACCTTC. Translating it yields CAISVNRLYGYTF.

The rearrangement joins TRBV5-1 to TRBJ1-1; D gene uncertain. Trimming shortened V by 4 bases and J by 1 base, and 14 bases separated the two germline ends. CDR1 SGHRS and CDR2 YFSETQ come from the germline V gene. CDR3 size: 15 residues. The CDR3 DNA reads as TGCGCCAGCAGCCTCCGCGTCGGGTCGAACACTGAAGCTTTCTTT. As protein: CASSLRVGSNTEAFF.

The chain has TRBV5-4 and TRBJ2-7, with 7 bases identical to TRBD2. V lost 3 bases to trimming and J lost 2 bases; unmatched junction nucleotides: 5. The V gene's germline CDR1 is SGHNT and CDR2 YYREEE (reference sequence). The CDR3 consists of 14 residues. CDR3 in amino acids: CASSSGGLTYEQYF. CDR3 DNA sequence: TGTGCCAGCAGCTCGGGGGGATTAACCTACGAGCAGTACTTC.

Here the CDR3 reads CASTPRTRTNEQFF. As DNA, the CDR3 is TGTGCCAGCACCCCCCGGACTAGGACGAATGAGCAGTTCTTC. The V gene is TRBV7-9, the J gene TRBJ2-1; 7 nucleotides match TRBD2. This CDR3 is 14 amino acids long. The germline V gene has CDR1 SEHNR and CDR2 FQNEAQ (reference sequence). J lost 7 bases, V lost 7 bases, and 10 bases had no gene match.

The chain is built from TRBV28 and TRBJ1-3; D remains ambiguous. This CDR3 is 15 amino acids long. Germline lookup yields CDR1 MDHEN and CDR2 SYDVKM. V lost 6 bases and J 0 bases, leaving 12 bases between the germline ends. The CDR3 nucleotides are TGTGCCAGCAGCCTTGACGGGGACTCTGGAAACACCATATATTTT. It specifies CASSLDGDSGNTIYF.

This chain joins TRBV18 and TRBJ1-1, with D unclear. Germline V gene lookup returns CDR1 KGHSH and CDR2 LQKENI. The CDR3 contains 14 residues. The V gene lost 3 bases and the J gene lost 1 base, with 9 bases spanning the gap. CDR3: CASSPARGNTEAFF. The CDR3 DNA follows: TGTGCCAGCTCACCCGCCCGGGGGAACACTGAAGCTTTCTTT.

A few counts support this clone. V and J are TRBV6-5 and TRBJ2-6; no clear D. Trimming removed 0 bases from V and 3 bases from J, with 9 bases in between. The V gene's germline CDR1 is MNHEY and CDR2 SVGAGI. The CDR3 extends over 16 amino acids. Here the CDR3 DNA reads TGTGCCAGCAGTTACTCGATTGCGGTTGGGGCCAACGTCCTGACTTTC. Translation: CASSYSIAVGANVLTF.

The CDR3 sequence: CASSLLDRENTEAFF. CDR3 in DNA: TGTGCCAGCAGCCTGCTAGACAGAGAGAACACTGAAGCTTTCTTT. The rearrangement joins TRBV11-2 to TRBJ1-1; tentatively, D is TRBD1 (5 bases). This CDR3 contains 15 residues. Trimming cost V 5 bases and J 1 base, with 14 bases left between them. CDR1 is SGHAT and CDR2 is FQNNGV in the germline V gene. Using reference TRBV11-2 and TRBJ1-1 for the parts outside the CDR3, the full variable domain is EAGVAQSPRYKIIEKRQSVAFWCNPISGHATLYWYQQILGQGPKLLIQFQNNGVVDDSQLPKDRFSAERLKGVDSTLKIQPAKLEDSAVYLCASSLLDRENTEAFFGQGTRLTVV.

The chain combines TRBV5-1 with TRBJ1-4, with D uncertain. V was cut by 2 bases and J by 3 bases, with 11 bases left in between. Looked up from germline, CDR1 is SGHRS and CDR2 is YFSETQ. The CDR3 runs to 15 residues. CDR3 bases: TGCGCCAGCAGCTTCGGCGGGAGCTCTAATGAAAAACTGTTTTTT. Protein product: CASSFGGSSNEKLFF.

This clone was picked up one time. This chain connects TRBV5-1 to TRBJ2-3, with D perhaps matching TRBD1 (5 bases). The CDR3 is 14 amino acids. Per the germline V gene, CDR1 is SGHRS and CDR2 is YFSETQ. The V and J ends lost 1 base and 1 base respectively, with 7 bases between them. CDR3 protein: CASSLPRGTDTQYF. Here the CDR3 DNA reads TGCGCCAGCAGCTTGCCCAGGGGCACAGATACGCAGTATTTT. Complete variable domain (other parts from reference TRBV5-1 and TRBJ2-3): KAGVTQTPRYLIKTRGQQVTLSCSPISGHRSVSWYQQTPGQGLQFLFEYFSETQRNKGNFPGRFSGRQFSNSRSEMNVSTLELGDSALYLCASSLPRGTDTQYFGPGTRLTVL.

This clone occurred a few times. This chain uses TRBV4-2 with TRBJ2-1; 13 bases line up with TRBD2. From germline, CDR1 is LGHNA and CDR2 YNFKEQ. V dropped 2 bases and J dropped 6; count of bases not matched to a gene: 10. The CDR3 has 18 residues. Written as DNA, the CDR3 is TGTGCCAGCAGCCAATTACTAGCGGGAGGGGCGGGCGGCAATGAGCAGTTCTTC. It codes for CASSQLLAGGAGGNEQFF.

This clone occurred a few times. The genes are TRBV28 and TRBJ2-3; 12 positions agree with TRBD2. This CDR3 region has 19 residues. V trimming: 3 bases; J trimming: 1 base; junction bases outside the gene matches: 11. The germline V gene has CDR1 MDHEN and CDR2 SYDVKM. CDR3 region: CASSFTSGRNLGGTDTQYF. The CDR3 DNA is TGTGCCAGCAGTTTTACTAGCGGGAGGAATCTCGGTGGCACAGATACGCAGTATTTT.

Notes on this clone: At one of its ends the junction is not consistent with the germline gene, which may arise from a read error. V usage is TRBV7-9 and J usage is TRBJ1-2; D not certain. The CDR3 loop spans 11 amino acids. CDR1 and CDR2 (germline): SEHNR, FQNEAQ (reference sequence). Here the CDR3 reads CSSRRDGGYTF. The CDR3 DNA reads TGTTCCAGCAGGAGAGACGGGGGCTACACCTTC. Based on the CDR3 plus reference TRBV7-9 and TRBJ1-2, the full variable domain is DTGVSQNPRHKITKRGQNVTFRCDPISEHNRLYWYRQTLGQGPEFLTYFQNEAQLEKSRLLSDRFSAERPKGSFSTLEIQRTEQGDSAMYLCSSRRDGGYTFGSGTRLTVV.

The CDR3 here is CASKYLGTGTGELFF. The DNA of the CDR3 is TGTGCCAGCAAATATCTTGGAACCGGGACCGGGGAGCTGTTTTTT. The chain couples TRBV2 to TRBJ2-2; D call uncertain. Trimming pared 7 bases from V and 5 bases from J, leaving 17 bases between. The V gene's germline CDR1 is SNHLY and CDR2 FYNNEI. The CDR3 consists of 15 residues. Full variable domain (outside the CDR3, taken from reference TRBV2 and TRBJ2-2): EPEVTQTPSHQVTQMGQEVILRCVPISNHLYFYWYRQILGQKVEFLVSFYNNEISEKSEIFDDQFSVERPDGSNFTLKIRSTKLEDSAMYFCASKYLGTGTGELFFGEGSRLTVL.

The rearrangement uses TRBV10-1 and TRBJ1-2; unclear D gene. Germline CDR1 reads WNHNN; CDR2 reads SYGVQD (reference sequence). The CDR3 is made up of 13 amino acids. V was trimmed by 0 bases and J by 7 bases, leaving 9 bases between them. The CDR3 sequence: CASSESGGGGYTF. In DNA form, the CDR3 reads TGCGCCAGCAGTGAGTCGGGAGGAGGTGGCTACACCTTC.

The chain has TRBV29-1 and TRBJ2-3, with D hard to call. This CDR3 is built from 12 residues. CDR1 SQVTM and CDR2 ANQGSEA come from the germline V gene. Trimming shortened V by 5 bases and J by 0 bases, and 6 bases separated the two germline ends. The DNA for the CDR3 is TGCAGCGTTCTCGGTAGCACAGATACGCAGTATTTT. This gives the protein CSVLGSTDTQYF.

The rearrangement uses TRBV2 and TRBJ1-6; 8 positions agree with TRBD1. The CDR3 sequence is 15 residues long. The V gene's germline CDR1 is SNHLY and CDR2 FYNNEI. Trimming cost V 8 bases and J 5 bases; bases outside gene matches: 8. CDR3 residues: CASSPGQGNNSPLHF. In DNA form, the CDR3 reads TGTGCCAGCTCTCCTGGACAGGGTAATAATTCACCCCTCCACTTT.

The chain recombines TRBV28 with TRBJ2-5; a weak D match, TRBD2 (6 bases). Germline V gene data show CDR1 as MDHEN and CDR2 as SYDVKM. V dropped 3 bases and J dropped 0 bases, with 11 bases sitting between them. CDR3 size: 15 residues. The CDR3 DNA sequence: TGTGCCAGCAGTTTGGGGGGAGCGAACCAAGAGACCCAGTACTTC. This codes for CASSLGGANQETQYF. Full variable domain (rest looked up from reference TRBV28 and TRBJ2-5): DVKVTQSSRYLVKRTGEKVFLECVQDMDHENMFWYRQDPGLGLRLIYFSYDVKMKEKGDIPEGYSVSREKKERFSLILESASTNQTSMYLCASSLGGANQETQYFGPGTRLLVL.

J is TRBJ2-7 and V is TRBV7-9; TRBD1 matches at 9 bases. Germline CDR1 reads SEHNR; CDR2 reads FQNEAQ (reference sequence). J gave up 5 bases and V 1 base, and 6 bases lay outside the gene matches. The CDR3 totals 15 residues. This CDR3 reads CASSLGTGVKDEQYF. The DNA of the CDR3 is TGTGCCAGCAGCTTAGGGACAGGGGTCAAGGACGAGCAGTACTTC.